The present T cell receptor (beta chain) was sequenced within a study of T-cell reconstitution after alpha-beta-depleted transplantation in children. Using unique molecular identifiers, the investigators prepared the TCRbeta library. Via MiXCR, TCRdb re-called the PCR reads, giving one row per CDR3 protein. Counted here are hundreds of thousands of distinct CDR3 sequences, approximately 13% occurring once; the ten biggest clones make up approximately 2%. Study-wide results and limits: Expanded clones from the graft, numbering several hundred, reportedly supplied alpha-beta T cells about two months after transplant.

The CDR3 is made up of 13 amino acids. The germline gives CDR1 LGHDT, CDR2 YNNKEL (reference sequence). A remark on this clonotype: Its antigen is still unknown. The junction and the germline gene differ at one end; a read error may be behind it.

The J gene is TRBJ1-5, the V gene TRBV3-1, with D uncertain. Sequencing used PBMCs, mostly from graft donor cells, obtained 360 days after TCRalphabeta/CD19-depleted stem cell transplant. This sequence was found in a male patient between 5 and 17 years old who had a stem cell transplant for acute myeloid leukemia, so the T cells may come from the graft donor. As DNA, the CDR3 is TGTGCCAGCAGCCAAGGTCTGCATCAACCCCAGCATTTT. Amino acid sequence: CASSQGLHQPQHF.